A selection of T cell receptor beta chains follows, all from one sample in a study of T cells in Graves' hyperthyroidism and ophthalmopathy. TCRdb ran MiXCR on the multiplex PCR reads and lists one entry per CDR3 protein. The sample gives approximately 690,000 distinct CDR3 sequences, roughly 15% of which show up once; around 12% is in the top ten. Sequenced: blood. All receptors derive from a woman aged 45-60 years with Graves' ophthalmopathy. Each CDR3 is given with its conserved first and last residue. A D gene is named only where the DNA matches it firmly. Size tells how often a clone was seen (once, few, many) or the class of an expanded clone, and some rows leave it out.

D: TRBD2; length: 13; J: TRBJ2-3; size: .; V: TRBV6-2/TRBV6-3; CDR3: CATQRERVDTQYF; DNA: TGTGCCACCCAGCGGGAGAGGGTAGATACGCAGTATTTT
D: .; length: 15; J: TRBJ1-1; size: few; V: TRBV6-6; CDR3: CASSYSPGGINEAFF; DNA: TGTGCCAGCAGTTACTCCCCGGGGGGTATTAATGAAGCTTTCTTT
D: .; length: 13; J: TRBJ1-2; size: few; V: TRBV28; CDR3: CASRFTGTSGYTF; DNA: TGTGCCAGCAGGTTTACAGGCACTTCTGGCTACACCTTC
D: TRBD1; length: 14; J: TRBJ2-7; size: many; V: TRBV20-1; CDR3: CSARGDRGTYEQYF; DNA: TGCAGTGCACGAGGGGACAGGGGAACCTACGAGCAGTACTTC
D: TRBD2; length: 14; J: TRBJ2-2; size: .; V: TRBV9; CDR3: CASSVGLATGELFF; DNA: TGTGCCAGCAGCGTAGGACTAGCCACCGGGGAGCTGTTTTTT
D: .; length: 12; J: TRBJ2-1; size: few; V: TRBV6-2/TRBV6-3; CDR3: CASRDAYNEQFF; DNA: TGTGCCAGCAGAGACGCCTACAATGAGCAGTTCTTC
D: .; length: 16; J: TRBJ1-6; size: .; V: TRBV10-3; CDR3: CAISGKKDRRNSPLHF; DNA: TGTGCCATCAGTGGGAAGAAAGACAGGCGCAATTCACCCCTCCACTTT
D: TRBD2; length: 18; J: TRBJ2-5; size: many; V: TRBV7-2; CDR3: CASSPGTSGRARQETQYF; DNA: TGTGCCAGCAGCCCAGGGACTAGCGGGAGGGCACGACAAGAGACCCAGTACTTC
D: TRBD1; length: 14; J: TRBJ1-1; size: many; V: TRBV6-1; CDR3: CASNTGGISTEAFF; DNA: TGTGCCAGCAACACAGGGGGTATCAGCACTGAAGCTTTCTTT
D: TRBD2; length: 15; J: TRBJ2-7; size: .; V: TRBV19; CDR3: CASSKVAGGQYEQYF; DNA: TGTGCCAGTAGTAAAGTAGCGGGAGGGCAGTACGAGCAGTACTTC
D: TRBD2; length: 15; J: TRBJ2-1; size: many; V: TRBV7-8; CDR3: CASSSIAGAGGEQFF; DNA: TGTGCCAGCAGCTCCATAGCGGGAGCTGGGGGTGAGCAGTTCTTC
D: TRBD2; length: 14; J: TRBJ2-1; size: many; V: TRBV7-9; CDR3: CASSLDLAANEQFF; DNA: TGTGCCAGCAGCTTAGATCTAGCGGCCAATGAGCAGTTCTTC
D: .; length: 16; J: TRBJ2-2; size: many; V: TRBV12-3/TRBV12-4; CDR3: CASSLLGRANTGELFF; DNA: TGTGCCAGCAGTTTACTAGGCAGGGCTAACACCGGGGAGCTGTTTTTT
D: TRBD1; length: 15; J: TRBJ1-4; size: many; V: TRBV12-3/TRBV12-4; CDR3: CASSAATGGNEKLFF; DNA: TGTGCCAGCAGCGCTGCGACAGGGGGAAATGAAAAACTGTTTTTT
D: TRBD1; length: 17; J: TRBJ1-1; size: many; V: TRBV20-1; CDR3: CSARAGTGWQKNTEAFF; DNA: TGCAGTGCTAGAGCCGGGACAGGGTGGCAAAAAAACACTGAAGCTTTCTTT
D: TRBD2; length: 15; J: TRBJ2-1; size: many; V: TRBV28; CDR3: CASHVAGGPYNEQFF; DNA: TGTGCCAGCCATGTAGCGGGAGGCCCATACAATGAGCAGTTCTTC
D: .; length: 17; J: TRBJ2-4; size: .; V: TRBV20-1; CDR3: CSARATGARIGGNIQYF; DNA: TGCAGTGCTAGAGCTACTGGGGCTAGGATTGGGGGAAACATTCAGTACTTC
D: .; length: 15; J: TRBJ2-7; size: .; V: TRBV4-3; CDR3: CASSQDWGMGYEQYF; DNA: TGCGCCAGCAGCCAAGATTGGGGCATGGGCTACGAGCAGTACTTC
D: TRBD1; length: 18; J: TRBJ2-5; size: .; V: TRBV5-4; CDR3: CASSKRGTGVGVQETQYF; DNA: TGTGCCAGCAGCAAGCGTGGGACAGGGGTGGGGGTACAAGAGACCCAGTACTTC
D: TRBD2; length: 16; J: TRBJ2-1; size: many; V: TRBV4-3; CDR3: CASSQDLRLADNEQFF; DNA: TGCGCCAGCAGCCAAGATCTGAGACTAGCGGACAATGAGCAGTTCTTC
D: .; length: 15; J: TRBJ2-3; size: few; V: TRBV5-4; CDR3: CASSLTPYDTDTQYF; DNA: TGTGCCAGCAGCCTGACACCCTACGACACAGATACGCAGTATTTT
D: TRBD2; length: 14; J: TRBJ2-1; size: many; V: TRBV11-1; CDR3: CASSLLAVNNEQFF; DNA: TGTGCCAGCAGCTTGCTAGCGGTTAACAATGAGCAGTTCTTC
D: .; length: 15; J: TRBJ2-7; size: .; V: TRBV15; CDR3: CATSRDRLSSYEQYF; DNA: TGTGCCACCAGCAGAGACAGGCTTAGCTCCTACGAGCAGTACTTC
D: TRBD2; length: 17; J: TRBJ2-7; size: .; V: TRBV7-9; CDR3: CASSKGTSGRDSYEQYF; DNA: TGTGCCAGCAGCAAAGGGACTAGCGGGAGAGACTCCTACGAGCAGTACTTC
D: TRBD2; length: 16; J: TRBJ2-3; size: few; V: TRBV24-1; CDR3: CATSDLASGKTDTQYF; DNA: TGTGCCACCAGTGATTTGGCTAGCGGCAAAACGGATACGCAGTATTTT
D: .; length: 14; J: TRBJ1-6; size: .; V: TRBV4-2; CDR3: CASSQDSGTSPLHF; DNA: TGTGCCAGCAGCCAAGATTCCGGGACTTCACCCCTCCACTTT
D: TRBD2; length: 14; J: TRBJ2-5; size: many; V: TRBV7-9; CDR3: CASSNGTSGETQYF; DNA: TGTGCCAGCAGCAACGGGACTAGCGGAGAGACCCAGTACTTC
D: TRBD2; length: 14; J: TRBJ2-7; size: many; V: TRBV20-1; CDR3: CSASEVAGGGEQYF; DNA: TGCAGTGCTAGTGAAGTAGCGGGAGGAGGCGAGCAGTACTTC
D: .; length: 12; J: TRBJ2-3; size: many; V: TRBV3-1; CDR3: CASSQRLDTQYF; DNA: TGTGCCAGCAGCCAAAGACTAGATACGCAGTATTTT
D: .; length: 11; J: TRBJ1-5; size: .; V: TRBV19; CDR3: CASLMDQPQHF; DNA: TGTGCCAGTCTGATGGATCAGCCCCAGCATTTT
D: TRBD2; length: 12; J: TRBJ2-1; size: .; V: TRBV11-1; CDR3: CASSAQREGLFF; DNA: TGTGCCAGCAGCGCACAGCGGGAGGGCCTTTTCTTC
D: .; length: 16; J: TRBJ2-1; size: .; V: TRBV11-2; CDR3: CASSPSEVGHFDEQFF; DNA: TGTGCCAGCAGCCCCAGCGAGGTTGGACATTTCGATGAGCAGTTCTTC
D: .; length: 13; J: TRBJ1-5; size: few; V: TRBV19; CDR3: CASSHSRVQPQHF; DNA: TGTGCCAGTAGTCATAGCAGGGTTCAGCCCCAGCATTTT
D: .; length: 15; J: TRBJ2-7; size: few; V: TRBV7-2; CDR3: CASWTGVPRPYEQYF; DNA: TGTGCCAGCTGGACGGGGGTCCCAAGACCCTACGAGCAGTACTTC
D: .; length: 19; J: TRBJ2-1; size: few; V: TRBV10-1; CDR3: CASSESELPDEYLYNEQFF; DNA: TGCGCCAGCAGTGAGTCAGAGCTTCCCGATGAGTACTTGTACAATGAGCAGTTCTTC
D: TRBD2; length: 14; J: TRBJ2-2; size: few; V: TRBV28; CDR3: CASGAGGPGGELFF; DNA: TGTGCCAGCGGTGCGGGAGGGCCGGGGGGGGAGCTGTTTTTT
D: TRBD1; length: 15; J: TRBJ2-1; size: .; V: TRBV18; CDR3: CASSSYRGTYNEQFF; DNA: TGTGCCAGCTCATCGTACAGGGGGACCTACAATGAGCAGTTCTTC
D: .; length: 15; J: TRBJ1-1; size: .; V: TRBV9; CDR3: CASSVGPGTNTEAFF; DNA: TGTGCCAGCAGCGTAGGTCCAGGGACGAACACTGAAGCTTTCTTT
D: .; length: 12; J: TRBJ1-2; size: .; V: TRBV7-9; CDR3: CASSFGQALYTF; DNA: TGTGCCAGCAGCTTCGGGCAAGCCCTCTACACCTTC
D: .; length: 14; J: TRBJ1-4; size: many; V: TRBV27; CDR3: CASSLTRNNEKLFF; DNA: TGTGCCAGCAGTTTAACCAGAAATAATGAAAAACTGTTTTTT
D: .; length: 19; J: TRBJ2-1; size: .; V: TRBV6-1; CDR3: CASSENPAEFAALNNEQFF; DNA: TGTGCCAGCAGTGAAAATCCCGCCGAGTTCGCGGCTCTAAACAATGAGCAGTTCTTC
D: TRBD1; length: 17; J: TRBJ1-5; size: many; V: TRBV6-1; CDR3: CASSSGPGQFSNQPQHF; DNA: TGTGCCAGCAGTTCCGGCCCGGGACAGTTCAGCAATCAGCCCCAGCATTTT
D: TRBD2; length: 15; J: TRBJ2-5; size: many; V: TRBV27; CDR3: CASSPNPSGQETQYF; DNA: TGTGCCAGCAGTCCAAACCCTAGCGGTCAAGAGACCCAGTACTTC
D: .; length: 12; J: TRBJ1-5; size: .; V: TRBV19; CDR3: CASAPGVQPQHF; DNA: TGTGCCAGCGCCCCAGGGGTTCAGCCCCAGCATTTT
D: .; length: 15; J: TRBJ2-1; size: many; V: TRBV20-1; CDR3: CSARDFPGALDEQFF; DNA: TGCAGTGCTAGAGATTTTCCAGGGGCGCTCGATGAGCAGTTCTTC
D: TRBD1; length: 12; J: TRBJ2-1; size: many; V: TRBV5-6; CDR3: CASSPGQGKQFF; DNA: TGTGCCAGCAGCCCGGGACAGGGAAAGCAGTTCTTC
D: .; length: 17; J: TRBJ2-6; size: .; V: TRBV6-1; CDR3: CASSGGTASSGANVLTF; DNA: TGTGCCAGCAGTGGCGGGACAGCGAGCTCTGGGGCCAACGTCCTGACTTTC
D: .; length: 12; J: TRBJ1-1; size: many; V: TRBV29-1; CDR3: CSVEWTGTEAFF; DNA: TGCAGCGTTGAATGGACGGGCACTGAAGCTTTCTTT
D: TRBD2; length: 15; J: TRBJ2-1; size: few; V: TRBV5-4; CDR3: CASSPGLAGGSEQFF; DNA: TGTGCCAGCAGCCCTGGGCTAGCGGGAGGATCTGAGCAGTTCTTC
D: TRBD1; length: 14; J: TRBJ2-7; size: few; V: TRBV20-1; CDR3: CSVFGTGLSYEQYF; DNA: TGCAGTGTTTTTGGGACAGGGCTTTCCTACGAGCAGTACTTC
D: TRBD1; length: 15; J: TRBJ2-3; size: many; V: TRBV20-1; CDR3: CSARSADRGRDTQYF; DNA: TGCAGTGCTAGGAGTGCGGACAGGGGCAGAGATACGCAGTATTTT
D: .; length: 18; J: TRBJ1-5; size: many; V: TRBV7-2; CDR3: CASSLVPFGKDSNQPQHF; DNA: TGTGCCAGCAGCCTAGTACCATTTGGGAAAGATAGCAATCAGCCCCAGCATTTT